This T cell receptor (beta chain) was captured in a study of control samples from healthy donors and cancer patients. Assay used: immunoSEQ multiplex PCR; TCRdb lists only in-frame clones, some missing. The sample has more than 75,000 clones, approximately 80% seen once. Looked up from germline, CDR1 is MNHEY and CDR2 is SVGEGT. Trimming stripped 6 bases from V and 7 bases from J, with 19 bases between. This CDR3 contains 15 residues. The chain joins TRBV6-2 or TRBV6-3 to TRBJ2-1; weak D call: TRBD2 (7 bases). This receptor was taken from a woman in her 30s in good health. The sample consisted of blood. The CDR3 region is CASRYRGAEANEQFF. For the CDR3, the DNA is TGTGCCAGCAGGTACCGGGGGGCCGAGGCGAATGAGCAGTTCTTC.